This T cell receptor (beta chain) derives from a study of lymphopenia after photon versus proton radiotherapy. Study findings and constraints: Post-nadir diversity loss with photons came from oligoclonal expansion, particularly CD8+ Temra cells. Photon-treated patients lost naive T cells and TCR diversity; proton-treated stayed stable.

Data came from immunoSEQ multiplex PCR; TCRdb stores just in-frame clones and leaves some out. Here the sample spans some 29,000 clones, around 80% being singletons. Of note for this clone: The target antigen is unknown.

Sequenced material: peripheral blood, taken from a patient treated with photon-based radiotherapy. The sequence derives from a man aged 50 to 60 with gastric cancer.

The CDR3 spells CASSTGTSSDTQYF. CDR3 DNA sequence: TGCGCCAGCAGCACCGGGACTAGTTCAGATACGCAGTATTTT. The chain combines TRBV5-1 with TRBJ2-3, with 8 positions matching TRBD2. Germline CDR1 and CDR2: SGHRS and YFSETQ. Germline trimming cut 4 bases from V and 4 bases from J; bases unmatched to any gene: 5. The CDR3 is made up of 14 amino acids.